This TCR beta chain was captured by sequencing in a study of shared clonotypes between healthy human individuals. Into CD45RA+ naive and CD45RA-negative memory subsets, the CD4+ cells were split. Source study methods: Junction-only immunoSEQ sequences carried no quality scores, so filtering differed. Sequenced by immunoSEQ multiplex PCR; TCRdb stores in-frame clones only, minus some. That table is the source of V, J and clone size, and D and trimming were worked out from the DNA. The sample includes roughly 1,500,000 clones, around 98% seen only once; the top ten take approximately 0.44%. J was trimmed by 1 base and V by 3 bases; bases with no gene match: 3. The CDR3 covers 14 residues. Looked up from germline, CDR1 is GTSNPN and CDR2 is SVGIG (reference sequence).

This receptor was identified in a man aged 25-45 years in good health. The specimen was naive CD4+ T cells sorted from blood. As to subset: CD45RA+ positively selected. The gene calls are TRBV30 and TRBJ2-1, with 7 bases lining up with TRBD1. CDR3 bases: TGTGCCTGGAGGCAGGGGGTATCCTACAATGAGCAGTTCTTC. Amino acids: CAWRQGVSYNEQFF.